The clone carrying this TCR beta chain was seen more than once but under ten times. Its antigen is still unknown. Produced via immunoSEQ multiplex PCR; TCRdb's table is partial and in-frame only. Altogether 90,000 to 130,000 clones are present, around 90% being singletons, with the ten largest covering 1.5% to 2%. This sample is drawn from a study of cytomegalovirus exposure and HLA in healthy donors. Study results and caveats: In vitro data verified a few CMV-associated chains as specific for CMV antigens.

V trimming: 4 bases; J trimming: 6 bases; junction bases outside the gene matches: 9. CDR3 length equals 14 residues. Germline loops: CDR1 SGHVS, CDR2 FQNEAQ. This TCR was recovered from a young woman in good health and CMV-seronegative. Sequenced sample: PBMCs. The rearrangement joins TRBV7-8 to TRBJ2-7; 7 bases are shared with TRBD1. CDR3 bases: TGTGCCAGCAGCTGGACAGGTCTCCGACTCGAGCAGTACTTC. Translating gives CASSWTGLRLEQYF.